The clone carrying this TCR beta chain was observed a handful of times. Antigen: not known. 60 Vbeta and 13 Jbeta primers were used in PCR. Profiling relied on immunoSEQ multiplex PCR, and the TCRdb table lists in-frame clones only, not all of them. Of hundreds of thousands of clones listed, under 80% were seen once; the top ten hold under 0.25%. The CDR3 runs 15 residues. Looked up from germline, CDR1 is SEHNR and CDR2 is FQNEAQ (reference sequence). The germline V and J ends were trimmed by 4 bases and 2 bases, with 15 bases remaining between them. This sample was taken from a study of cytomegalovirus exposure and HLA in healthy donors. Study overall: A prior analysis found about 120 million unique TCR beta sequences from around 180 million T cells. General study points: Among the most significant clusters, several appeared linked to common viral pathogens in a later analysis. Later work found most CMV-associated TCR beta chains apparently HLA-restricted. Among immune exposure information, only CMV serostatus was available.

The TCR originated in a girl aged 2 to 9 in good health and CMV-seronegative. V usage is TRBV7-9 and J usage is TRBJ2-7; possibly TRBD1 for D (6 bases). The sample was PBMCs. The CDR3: CASSSLQGITYEQYF. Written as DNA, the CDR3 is TGTGCCAGCAGCTCGCTACAGGGTATTACCTACGAGCAGTACTTC.